The 13 T cell receptor beta chains listed next were all sequenced from one sample in a study of T cells in Graves' hyperthyroidism and ophthalmopathy. TCR beta CDR3 sequences were amplified from RNA transcripts. HTBI primers were the set used in a first-round RT-PCR of the TCR CDR3. TCRdb passed the multiplex PCR reads through MiXCR, listing each CDR3 protein once. Of 550,000 to 800,000 distinct CDR3 sequences listed, 16% are singletons. The source material was blood. Receptor source: a man between 18 and 35 years old with Graves' hyperthyroidism.

This clonotype occurred many times. The chain carries TRBV7-8 and TRBJ2-7; possible D gene TRBD2, 6 bases. CDR3 length: 15 amino acids. Germline V gene sequence: CDR1 SGHVS, CDR2 FQNEAQ. Trimming pared 5 bases from V and 6 bases from J, leaving 20 bases between. CDR3 nucleotide sequence: TGTGCCAGCAGCCCGATTTCGACATCGCGGGGCGAGCAGTACTTC. Amino acid sequence: CASSPISTSRGEQYF.

The CDR3 spells CASSPMGGDRAETQYF. CDR3 in DNA: TGTGCCAGCAGCCCCATGGGCGGAGACAGGGCTGAGACCCAGTACTTC. The chain couples TRBV14 to TRBJ2-5, with 7 positions matching TRBD1. The CDR3 is made up of 16 amino acids. In germline, CDR1 is SGHDN, CDR2 FVKESK. With V trimmed by 4 bases and J by 5 bases, 13 bases remained unmatched.

V and J are TRBV4-1 and TRBJ2-7; 10 bases line up with TRBD2. Germline-derived CDR1 and CDR2 are MGHRA and YSYEKL. With V trimmed by 0 bases and J by 0 bases, 11 bases remained unmatched. CDR3 size: 19 residues. The CDR3 coding sequence is TGCGCCAGCAGCCAAGACGTCCTAGCGGGAGTCGGACTCTCCTACGAGCAGTACTTC. Translated, it gives CASSQDVLAGVGLSYEQYF.

This clonotype was seen repeatedly, ten times or more. This rearrangement joins TRBV3-1 to TRBJ2-3; 9 positions match TRBD2. Germline V gene data show CDR1 as LGHDT and CDR2 as YNNKEL (reference sequence). V shed 2 bases and J 3 bases; nucleotides not matched to a gene: 0. This CDR3 contains 14 residues. As DNA, the CDR3 is TGTGCCAGCAGCCAACTAGCGGGGACAGATACGCAGTATTTT. It yields the protein CASSQLAGTDTQYF.

This clonotype appeared a few times. The V gene is TRBV24-1, the J gene TRBJ2-3, with a weak D call TRBD2 (6 bases). The germline gives CDR1 KGHDR, CDR2 SFDVKD. V lost 2 bases, J lost 1 base, and 12 bases lay in between. CDR3 length equals 16 residues. CDR3: CATSDSGGPGTDTQYF. The CDR3 coding sequence is TGTGCCACCAGTGATTCCGGGGGACCGGGCACAGATACGCAGTATTTT.

This clonotype has at least ten counts. This rearrangement joins TRBV2 to TRBJ2-1; 8 bases match TRBD2. The germline CDR1 and CDR2 sequences are SNHLY and FYNNEI. This CDR3 contains 15 residues. V gave up 3 bases and J gave up 0 bases; unmatched junction bases: 1. DNA of the CDR3: TGTGCCAGCAGTGATCGGGAGGGCTCCTACAATGAGCAGTTCTTC. It is translated as CASSDREGSYNEQFF.

This clonotype showed up many times. The chain couples TRBV9 to TRBJ2-7; TRBD1 or TRBD2 may be the D gene (5 bases each). Per germline, CDR1 SGDLS and CDR2 YYNGEE. The CDR3 is 15 residues long. Deletions cut 0 bases from V and 3 bases from J, with 13 bases between. CDR3 in DNA: TGTGCCAGCAGCGTAGGTGGGACGGGTCTCTACGAGCAGTACTTC. Translated, it gives CASSVGGTGLYEQYF.

This clonotype appeared many times. This chain's CDR3 is CAISDGEQETQYF. The CDR3 DNA reads TGTGCCATCAGTGACGGGGAGCAAGAGACCCAGTACTTC. This chain joins TRBV10-3 and TRBJ2-5; weak D call: TRBD2 (5 bases). The CDR3 spans 13 residues. V lost 3 bases, J lost 2 bases, and 7 bases lay in between. CDR1 is ENHRY, CDR2 SYGVKD, per germline.

This chain uses TRBV20-1 with TRBJ2-4; 12 bases fit TRBD2. CDR3 length: 14 amino acids. Trimming cost V 0 bases and J 8 bases; bases outside gene matches: 2. From germline, CDR1 is DFQATT and CDR2 SNEGSKA (reference sequence). CDR3 nucleotides: TGCAGTGCTAGAGACCGACTAGCGGGAGACATTCAGTACTTC. Translated: CSARDRLAGDIQYF.

The rearrangement links TRBV20-1 to TRBJ2-1; 11 bases are a match to TRBD2. CDR3 length equals 15 residues. Trimming removed 3 bases from V and 14 bases from J; junction bases left unmatched: 15. Germline V gene data show CDR1 as DFQATT and CDR2 as SNEGSKA (reference sequence). This CDR3 reads CSARDMGLAERKEFF. The CDR3 DNA reads as TGCAGTGCTAGGGATATGGGACTAGCGGAAAGAAAGGAGTTCTTC.

The chain has TRBV15 and TRBJ2-3; TRBD2 might be the D (6 bases). This CDR3 spans 16 amino acids. V was shortened by 0 bases and J by 6 bases, with 16 bases between the two germline ends. The germline gives CDR1 LNHNV, CDR2 YYDKDF (reference sequence). The chain's CDR3 is CATSRDRRTIADTQYF. The DNA of the CDR3 is TGTGCCACCAGCAGAGATCGTAGGACTATTGCGGATACGCAGTATTTT.

There are many counts of this clonotype. V gene TRBV27 combines with J gene TRBJ1-5; D is perhaps TRBD1 (6 bases). The CDR3 runs 15 residues. Deletions cut 4 bases from V and 3 bases from J, with 13 bases between. Germline CDR1 reads MNHEY; CDR2 reads SMNVEV (reference sequence). CDR3 sequence: CASSSGGHSNQPQHF. The DNA for the CDR3 is TGTGCCAGCAGTTCGGGGGGACACTCCAATCAGCCCCAGCATTTT.

The sample holds many counts of this clonotype. This chain uses TRBV12-5 with TRBJ1-1; a possible D gene is TRBD1 (5 bases). Germline-derived CDR1 and CDR2 are LGHNT and FRNRAP. The V and J ends lost 1 base and 7 bases respectively, with 16 bases between them. The CDR3 is 15 amino acids. The CDR3 coding sequence is TGTGCTAGTGGTTTGGGCTCGGGGGGATCAAATGAAGCTTTCTTT. It encodes CASGLGSGGSNEAFF.